One and the same sample provided the 18 T cell receptor beta chains below, sequenced in a study of blood T cell repertoires in COVID-19. Data came from immunoSEQ multiplex PCR; TCRdb stores just in-frame clones and leaves some out. The data show hundreds of thousands of clones, more than 85% seen once. The sample consisted of peripheral blood. The receptors were gathered from a man between 65 and 85 years old with acute or convalescent COVID-19.

This chain links TRBV5-5 with TRBJ2-3; 7 bases match TRBD2. Germline V gene data show CDR1 as SGHKS and CDR2 as YYEKEE (reference sequence). After removal of 0 bases from V and 4 bases from J, the junction contained 8 bases not matched to a gene. The CDR3 runs 16 residues. CDR3 protein: CASSLDVGSGPDTQYF. In DNA form, the CDR3 reads TGTGCCAGCAGCTTGGATGTTGGTAGCGGGCCAGATACGCAGTATTTT.

The chain employs TRBV6-5 and TRBJ2-1; tentatively, D is TRBD2 (7 bases). V was pared by 4 bases and J by 6 bases, with 19 bases between. The CDR3 length is 16 residues. CDR1 is MNHEY, CDR2 SVGAGI, per germline. As DNA, the CDR3 is TGTGCCAGCAGTTCCCCTTGGGGGGGGGCTGGCAATGAGCAGTTCTTC. Protein: CASSSPWGGAGNEQFF.

DNA of the CDR3: TGTGCCAGCAGCTCCCCTTTTTACACCGAGCAGTACTTC. Translation: CASSSPFYTEQYF. This chain uses TRBV7-2 with TRBJ2-7; D unclear. Trimming took off 4 bases at V and 6 bases at J, with 13 bases between the two ends. The CDR3 length is 13 residues. Germline values: CDR1 SGHTA, CDR2 FQGNSA.

The chain has TRBV5-1 and TRBJ2-5; TRBD2 might be the D (5 bases). V lost 0 bases, J lost 0 bases, and 6 bases lay in between. Germline loops: CDR1 SGHRS, CDR2 YFSETQ. The CDR3 is 14 amino acids. The CDR3 loop is CASSLAGNQETQYF. CDR3 nucleotides: TGCGCCAGCAGCTTGGCCGGGAACCAAGAGACCCAGTACTTC.

The chain uses TRBV12-2 and TRBJ2-3; the table's D call, TRBD2, has no DNA check behind it. TRBV12-2 is reported as a pseudogene. The CDR3 runs to 16 residues. CDR3 residues: CASRPRWGGARDTQYF. The CDR3 bases are TGTGCAAGTCGCCCCCGGTGGGGGGGGGCCCGAGATACGCAGTATTTT.

This clone came up once. The J gene is TRBJ1-6, the V gene TRBV25-1; D is uncertain. Germline V gives CDR1 MGHDK, CDR2 SYGVNS. This CDR3 contains 16 residues. V was pared by 1 base and J by 0 bases, with 7 bases between. CDR3 sequence reads: CASSESSSSYNSPLHF. The CDR3 DNA follows: TGTGCCAGCAGTGAATCCTCGAGCTCCTATAATTCACCCCTCCACTTT.

In its sample, this clone was seen once. V gene TRBV7-2 combines with J gene TRBJ1-2, with D tentatively TRBD1 (5 bases). There are 13 residues in the CDR3. Trimming took 5 bases from V and 4 from J, leaving 11 bases between them. Germline CDR1 reads SGHTA; CDR2 reads FQGNSA. In DNA form, the CDR3 reads TGTGCCAGCAGCCCAGGACATGGCTATGGCTACACCTTC. This sequence encodes CASSPGHGYGYTF.

The chain employs TRBV28 and TRBJ1-2; 7 bases agree with TRBD1. Germline V lookup: CDR1 MDHEN, CDR2 SYDVKM. Trimming cost V 11 bases and J 2 bases; bases outside gene matches: 5. This CDR3 contains 12 residues. CDR3 region: CAGGGANYGYTF. The CDR3 DNA sequence: TGTGCCGGAGGGGGCGCAAACTATGGCTACACCTTC.

The genes are TRBV18 and TRBJ2-3; D is ambiguous. V was trimmed by 3 bases and J by 0 bases, leaving 13 bases between them. The germline V gene has CDR1 KGHSH and CDR2 LQKENI. The CDR3 is 16 residues long. The CDR3 sequence: CASSPLSSASTDTQYF. The CDR3 coding sequence is TGTGCCAGCTCACCTCTCTCTAGTGCTAGCACAGATACGCAGTATTTT.

The CDR3 spells CASSMRRDTNQPQHF. The CDR3 bases are TGTGCCAGTAGTATGCGCAGGGATACGAATCAGCCCCAGCATTTT. The chain recombines TRBV19 with TRBJ1-5; the D gene is possibly TRBD1 (5 bases). The CDR3 loop spans 15 amino acids. Between the trimmed V and J ends, which lost 3 bases and 4 bases, there was a span of 13 bases. Germline CDR1 and CDR2: LNHDA and SQIVND (reference sequence).

The J gene is TRBJ2-3, the V gene TRBV7-2, with D possibly matching TRBD1 (6 bases). CDR3 length equals 13 residues. Germline lookup yields CDR1 SGHTA and CDR2 FQGNSA. V lost 6 bases to trimming and J lost 5 bases, with 12 bases between them. CDR3: CASSTGFGDTQYF. The CDR3 bases are TGTGCCAGCAGTACAGGGTTTGGAGATACGCAGTATTTT.

In DNA form, the CDR3 reads TGTGCCAGCAGCGTAGCTTATGGCGGGGCAACTAATGAAAAACTGTTTTTT. Encoded protein: CASSVAYGGATNEKLFF. This chain joins TRBV9 and TRBJ1-4; D gene unclear. CDR3 length: 17 residues. Germline assignment: CDR1 SGDLS and CDR2 YYNGEE. The ends were cut back, 0 bases at V and 0 bases at J, with 12 bases in the middle. Supplemented by reference TRBV9 and TRBJ1-4, the full variable domain reads DSGVTQTPKHLITATGQRVTLRCSPRSGDLSVYWYQQSLDQGLQFLIQYYNGEERAKGNILERFSAQQFPDLHSELNLSSLELGDSALYFCASSVAYGGATNEKLFFGSGTQLSVL.

This clone was picked up one time. The chain employs TRBV11-1 and TRBJ1-1; D uncertain. Trimming took off 2 bases at V and 1 base at J, with 5 bases between the two ends. Germline V gene data show CDR1 as SGHAT and CDR2 as FQDESV (reference sequence). The length of the CDR3 is 13 residues. CDR3 in DNA: TGTGCCAGCAGCTTATTGAGGAACACTGAAGCTTTCTTT. Protein sequence: CASSLLRNTEAFF.

V gene TRBV11-2 combines with J gene TRBJ2-5; 11 bases are a match to TRBD2. The CDR3 sequence is 16 residues long. Germline lookup yields CDR1 SGHAT and CDR2 FQNNGV. Trimming removed 3 bases from V and 3 bases from J; junction bases left unmatched: 6. Here the CDR3 reads CASSFTSGSGKETQYF. The CDR3, as DNA: TGTGCCAGCAGCTTCACTAGCGGGAGTGGAAAAGAGACCCAGTACTTC.

In this sample, this clone turned up a few times. The chain joins TRBV5-6 to TRBJ1-1, with D maybe TRBD1 (6 bases). This CDR3 has 13 residues. CDR1 is SGHDT, CDR2 YYEEEE, per germline. V lost 0 bases, J lost 8 bases, and 11 bases lay in between. The CDR3: CASSLGSQGEAFF. CDR3 coding DNA: TGTGCCAGCAGCTTGGGTTCACAGGGAGAAGCTTTCTTT.

A note on this clone: Since no conserved phenylalanine or tryptophan closes the CDR3, a read error is the likely cause. The DNA is left out, because the CDR3 cannot be placed on it with certainty; the CDR3 is given as TCRdb lists it. The CDR3: CASSSLYGATLL. The chain joins TRBV6-5 to TRBJ1-2; the DNA was not used to check the table's D call, TRBD1. Including both end residues, the CDR3 is 12 amino acids long. CDR1 is MNHEY and CDR2 is SVGAGI in the germline V gene.

This clone was seen just once. This chain joins TRBV5-1 and TRBJ1-1; D not resolved. Deletions cut 0 bases from V and 0 bases from J, with 9 bases between. The CDR3 consists of 15 residues. Germline CDR1 reads SGHRS; CDR2 reads YFSETQ. CDR3 nucleotides: TGCGCCAGCAGCTTGGCCGGCGGAATGAACACTGAAGCTTTCTTT. This translates into CASSLAGGMNTEAFF.

The genes are TRBV5-1 and TRBJ2-1; D is perhaps TRBD2 (5 bases). Germline V gene lookup returns CDR1 SGHRS and CDR2 YFSETQ. The CDR3 is made up of 15 amino acids. V lost 5 bases and J lost 3, with 15 bases in between. The CDR3 region is CASSALVNFYNEQFF. In DNA form, the CDR3 reads TGCGCCAGCAGTGCACTAGTTAACTTCTACAATGAGCAGTTCTTC.